The TCR beta chain under discussion was sequenced for a study of identical twins. Points from the study as a whole: Donors were not followed over many years; analysis was cross-sectional. Zero-insertion analyses were open to partial confounding by invariant MAIT and iNKT cells.

The donor group consisted entirely of healthy Caucasians. With respect to this clonotype: Its antigen is not identified.

Carrying unique molecular identifiers, the cDNA also gained a universal primer site through template switching. Using its own MiXCR run on the 5' RACE reads, TCRdb lists one record per CDR3 protein. The sample holds 450,000 to 650,000 distinct CDR3 sequences, more than 9% seen once. The ends were cut back, 4 bases at V and 1 base at J, with 12 bases in the middle. Germline V gives CDR1 SGHDT, CDR2 YYEEEE. The CDR3 has 15 residues. Another study also made use of these data, one on yellow fever vaccine responses in identical twins.

This TCR came from a woman between 18 and 29 years old in good health. The source material was PBMCs. The J gene is TRBJ1-5, the V gene TRBV5-6; D may be TRBD1 (6 bases). The CDR3 sequence is CASSLRGISNQPQHF. In nucleotides, the CDR3 is TGTGCCAGCAGCCTCAGGGGAATCAGCAATCAGCCCCAGCATTTT. Based on the CDR3 plus reference TRBV5-6 and TRBJ1-5, the full variable domain is DAGVTQSPTHLIKTRGQQVTLRCSPKSGHDTVSWYQQALGQGPQFIFQYYEEEERQRGNFPDRFSGHQFPNYSSELNVNALLLGDSALYLCASSLRGISNQPQHFGDGTRLSIL.